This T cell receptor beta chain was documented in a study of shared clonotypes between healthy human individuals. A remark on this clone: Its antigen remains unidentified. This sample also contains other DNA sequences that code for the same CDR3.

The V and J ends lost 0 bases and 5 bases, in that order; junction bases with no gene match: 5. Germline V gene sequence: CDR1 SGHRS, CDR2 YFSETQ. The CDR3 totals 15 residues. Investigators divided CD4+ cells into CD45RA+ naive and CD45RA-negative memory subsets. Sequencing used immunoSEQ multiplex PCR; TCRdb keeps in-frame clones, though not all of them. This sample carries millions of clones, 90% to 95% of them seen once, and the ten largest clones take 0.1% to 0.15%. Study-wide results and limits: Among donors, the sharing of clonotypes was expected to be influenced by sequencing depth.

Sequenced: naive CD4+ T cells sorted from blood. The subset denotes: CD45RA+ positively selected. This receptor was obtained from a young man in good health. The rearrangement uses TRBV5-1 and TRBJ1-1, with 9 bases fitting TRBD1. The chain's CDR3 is CASSLATGGGTEAFF. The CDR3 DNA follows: TGCGCCAGCAGCTTGGCTACAGGGGGCGGAACTGAAGCTTTCTTT.